The 26 T cell receptor beta chains listed next were all sequenced from one sample in a study of blood T cell repertoires in COVID-19. Libraries were prepared by immunoSEQ multiplex PCR; TCRdb keeps only in-frame clonotypes and omits some of them. The sample has approximately 200,000 clones, roughly nine tenths seen once. What was sequenced was PBMCs or T cells enriched from blood (not recorded which). The origin of the receptors is a man aged 25-40 years who had recovered from COVID-19.

The chain uses TRBV9 and TRBJ2-1, with 8 bases lining up with TRBD1. V shed 4 bases, J shed 1 base, and the junction held 4 bases outside the gene matches. The CDR3 loop spans 15 amino acids. From germline, CDR1 is SGDLS and CDR2 YYNGEE. The CDR3: CASSPYRGSYNEQFF. CDR3 nucleotide sequence: TGTGCCAGCAGCCCGTACAGGGGGTCCTACAATGAGCAGTTCTTC.

The chain couples TRBV30 to TRBJ2-7; TRBD1 is a possible D gene (6 bases). The germline V gene encodes CDR1 GTSNPN and CDR2 SVGIG (reference sequence). This CDR3 region has 16 residues. Trimming stripped 3 bases from V and 2 bases from J, with 20 bases between. The DNA for the CDR3 is TGTGCCTGGAGAATTTCCCGGGACACCACGACCTACGAGCAGTACTTC. Protein: CAWRISRDTTTYEQYF.

This clone was seen a single time. The V call is TRBV27, the J call TRBJ2-1; D gene unclear. CDR1 MNHEY and CDR2 SMNVEV come from the germline V gene (reference sequence). V lost 1 base, J lost 7 bases, and 2 bases lay in between. The CDR3 contains 11 residues. CDR3 DNA sequence: TGTGCCAGCAGTTTATTAAATGAGCAGTTCTTC. It codes for CASSLLNEQFF.

The rearrangement links TRBV6-2 or TRBV6-3 to TRBJ1-2; D ambiguous. Between the trimmed V and J ends, which lost 0 bases and 2 bases, there was a span of 13 bases. Germline V lookup: CDR1 MNHEY, CDR2 SVGEGT. CDR3 length: 16 amino acids. CDR3 region: CASSYSPNRENYGYTF. In DNA, the CDR3 is TGTGCCAGCAGTTACTCTCCCAATAGGGAGAACTATGGCTACACCTTC.

The chain employs TRBV5-1 and TRBJ2-3, with 8 positions matching TRBD2. The V and J ends lost 4 bases and 4 bases, in that order; junction bases with no gene match: 8. CDR1 and CDR2 (germline): SGHRS, YFSETQ. The CDR3 contains 15 residues. CDR3 region: CASSPRTSPPDTQYF. CDR3 DNA sequence: TGCGCCAGCAGCCCACGGACTAGCCCGCCAGATACGCAGTATTTT.

The chain employs TRBV5-4 and TRBJ2-1; 13 bases line up with TRBD2. There are 17 residues in the CDR3. Trimming took 4 bases from V and 0 from J; bases not matched to a gene: 4. CDR1 and CDR2 (germline): SGHNT, YYREEE (reference sequence). CDR3 loop: CASSRTSGGVSYNEQFF. In DNA, the CDR3 is TGTGCCAGCAGCCGCACTAGCGGGGGGGTCTCCTACAATGAGCAGTTCTTC.

The chain carries TRBV6-4 and TRBJ1-5; D call uncertain. The CDR3 contains 13 residues. V was cut by 0 bases and J by 9 bases, with 9 bases left in between. From germline, CDR1 is MRHNA and CDR2 SNTAGT. CDR3 region: CASSDSGDRPQHF. As DNA, the CDR3 is TGTGCCAGCAGTGACTCCGGAGATCGGCCCCAGCATTTT.

The V gene is TRBV28, the J gene TRBJ2-1; a possible D gene is TRBD1 (5 bases). Looked up from germline, CDR1 is MDHEN and CDR2 is SYDVKM. CDR3 length: 13 amino acids. The germline V and J ends were trimmed by 7 bases and 5 bases, with 12 bases remaining between them. The CDR3 region is CASTLGRDNEQFF. The CDR3 nucleotides read TGTGCCAGCACCTTGGGGCGTGACAATGAGCAGTTCTTC.

V gene TRBV7-8 combines with J gene TRBJ1-4; perhaps TRBD1 as D (6 bases). V gave up 1 base and J gave up 2 bases, with 8 bases separating them. The CDR3 sequence is 15 residues long. Germline V gives CDR1 SGHVS, CDR2 FQNEAQ. The CDR3 protein is CASSLDTGTNEKLFF. The CDR3 nucleotides are TGTGCCAGCAGCTTAGATACAGGGACTAATGAAAAACTGTTTTTT.

The chain is built from TRBV4-1 and TRBJ1-3; no clear D. Trimming took 1 base from V and 3 from J, leaving 10 bases between them. The CDR3 loop spans 15 amino acids. The germline V gene encodes CDR1 MGHRA and CDR2 YSYEKL. In DNA form, the CDR3 reads TGCGCCAGCAGCCAAGCGAGGGTTTATGGAAACACCATATATTTT. Translated: CASSQARVYGNTIYF.

This rearrangement joins TRBV19 to TRBJ1-3; D call uncertain. The V gene's germline CDR1 is LNHDA and CDR2 SQIVND (reference sequence). The length of the CDR3 is 17 residues. The V end was cut by 4 bases, the J end by 0 bases, with 16 bases between. CDR3 nucleotides: TGTGCCAGTAGTACACCAGGACTACGCAGCTCTGGAAACACCATATATTTT. It is translated as CASSTPGLRSSGNTIYF. The entire variable domain, with the rest obtained from reference TRBV19 and TRBJ1-3, is as follows: DGGITQSPKYLFRKEGQNVTLSCEQNLNHDAMYWYRQDPGQGLRLIYYSQIVNDFQKGDIAEGYSVSREKKESFPLTVTSAQKNPTAFYLCASSTPGLRSSGNTIYFGEGSWLTVV.

This chain links TRBV10-3 with TRBJ2-1; a possible D gene is TRBD2 (6 bases). Per the germline V gene, CDR1 is ENHRY and CDR2 is SYGVKD. The CDR3 is 12 residues long. V was trimmed by 5 bases and J by 8 bases, leaving 10 bases between them. The CDR3 loop reads CAISPGEDEQFF. CDR3 nucleotide sequence: TGTGCCATCAGTCCTGGGGAGGATGAGCAGTTCTTC.

The genes are TRBV18 and TRBJ1-5; TRBD1 might be the D (6 bases). The V and J ends lost 2 bases and 0 bases respectively, with 17 bases between them. This CDR3 is 18 amino acids long. The germline CDR1 and CDR2 sequences are KGHSH and LQKENI. The CDR3 sequence is CASSPIPPGDNSNQPQHF. The CDR3 DNA follows: TGTGCCAGCTCACCAATACCGCCAGGGGACAATAGCAATCAGCCCCAGCATTTT.

This clone was detected only a few times. The chain carries TRBV19 and TRBJ1-1; tentative D call: TRBD1 (5 bases). Trimming shortened V by 4 bases and J by 8 bases, and 17 bases separated the two germline ends. CDR1 and CDR2 (germline): LNHDA, SQIVND (reference sequence). The CDR3 extends over 14 amino acids. The CDR3: CASSTTFLRGEAFF. CDR3 DNA: TGTGCCAGTAGTACAACCTTCCTTAGGGGCGAAGCTTTCTTT.

This clone appeared a single time. This chain uses TRBV18 with TRBJ1-4, with TRBD1 identical over 7 bases. The germline V gene encodes CDR1 KGHSH and CDR2 LQKENI. The trim removed 5 bases at V and 7 bases at J, leaving 10 bases unmatched. The CDR3 has 15 residues. The CDR3 here is CASSSDRAYLEKLFF. The CDR3 DNA reads as TGTGCCAGCTCATCAGACAGGGCTTACCTTGAAAAACTGTTTTTT.

The chain recombines TRBV6-5 with TRBJ2-7; 7 bases are shared with TRBD1. The CDR3 is 14 residues long. Germline lookup yields CDR1 MNHEY and CDR2 SVGAGI. The junction had 10 bases not matched to a gene; V was cut back by 4 bases and J by 7 bases. CDR3 amino acids: CASSLVQGVWEQYF. CDR3 nucleotide sequence: TGTGCCAGCAGTTTAGTGCAGGGGGTCTGGGAGCAGTACTTC.

This sequence joins TRBV5-4 and TRBJ1-2; 10 bases map to TRBD1. The V gene end was trimmed by 0 bases and the J gene end by 4 bases; junction bases not matched to a gene: 9. Germline loops: CDR1 SGHNT, CDR2 YYREEE (reference sequence). The CDR3 loop spans 17 amino acids. The CDR3 DNA sequence: TGTGCCAGCAGCTTGGGCGGGGACAGGGGTCCATCCTATGGCTACACCTTC. The encoded protein is CASSLGGDRGPSYGYTF.

This clone was found once. The V and J genes are TRBV4-1 and TRBJ2-3, with TRBD1 identical over 7 bases. This CDR3 is 15 amino acids long. CDR1 and CDR2 (germline): MGHRA, YSYEKL. V gave up 1 base and J gave up 2 bases; unmatched junction bases: 3. The DNA for the CDR3 is TGCGCCAGCAGCCAAGTAACAGGGGCCACAGATACGCAGTATTTT. Translation gives CASSQVTGATDTQYF.

The J gene is TRBJ2-7, the V gene TRBV5-1; no reliable D call. The CDR3 is 12 amino acids. CDR1 and CDR2 from the germline V gene are SGHRS and YFSETQ. Trimming removed 4 bases from V and 6 bases from J, with 11 bases in between. CDR3 loop: CASSPGLSEQYF. CDR3 coding DNA: TGCGCCAGCAGCCCTGGGCTAAGCGAGCAGTACTTC.

CDR3 protein: CASSDSGGNQPQHF. CDR3 DNA sequence: TGTGCCAGCAGTGACTCCGGGGGCAATCAGCCCCAGCATTTT. The rearrangement links TRBV2 to TRBJ1-5; D ambiguous. The ends were cut back, 3 bases at V and 2 bases at J, with 8 bases in the middle. Germline lookup yields CDR1 SNHLY and CDR2 FYNNEI. The CDR3 loop spans 14 amino acids. The entire variable domain, with the rest obtained from reference TRBV2 and TRBJ1-5, is as follows: EPEVTQTPSHQVTQMGQEVILRCVPISNHLYFYWYRQILGQKVEFLVSFYNNEISEKSEIFDDQFSVERPDGSNFTLKIRSTKLEDSAMYFCASSDSGGNQPQHFGDGTRLSIL.

This clone was seen just once. The V gene is TRBV5-1, the J gene TRBJ2-5; TRBD2 aligns across 10 bases. V lost 0 bases and J lost 4; bases outside the gene matches: 6. Germline-derived CDR1 and CDR2 are SGHRS and YFSETQ. This CDR3 is 16 amino acids long. The chain's CDR3 is CASSLAPSGRGETQYF. In nucleotides, the CDR3 is TGCGCCAGCAGCTTGGCCCCTAGCGGGAGAGGAGAGACCCAGTACTTC. Variable domain in full (rest from reference TRBV5-1 and TRBJ2-5): KAGVTQTPRYLIKTRGQQVTLSCSPISGHRSVSWYQQTPGQGLQFLFEYFSETQRNKGNFPGRFSGRQFSNSRSEMNVSTLELGDSALYLCASSLAPSGRGETQYFGPGTRLLVL.

The chain links TRBV5-4 to TRBJ2-5; 8 bases are a match to TRBD1. In germline, CDR1 is SGHNT, CDR2 YYREEE (reference sequence). This CDR3 contains 16 residues. Germline trimming cut 4 bases from V and 0 bases from J; bases unmatched to any gene: 8. CDR3 amino acids: CASSPRTGMYQETQYF. As DNA, the CDR3 is TGTGCCAGCAGCCCCCGGACAGGGATGTACCAAGAGACCCAGTACTTC.

V and J are TRBV2 and TRBJ2-7, with 11 positions matching TRBD2. The CDR3 has 15 residues. The V gene end was trimmed by 6 bases and the J gene end by 6 bases; junction bases not matched to a gene: 10. The germline CDR1 and CDR2 sequences are SNHLY and FYNNEI. CDR3: CASRLSGGAWSEQYF. The CDR3, as DNA: TGTGCCAGCAGGCTTAGCGGGGGGGCGTGGAGCGAGCAGTACTTC.

The chain joins TRBV11-2 to TRBJ1-3; D remains ambiguous. The CDR3 extends over 16 amino acids. Trimming cost V 3 bases and J 0 bases, with 12 bases left between them. The germline V gene has CDR1 SGHAT and CDR2 FQNNGV. CDR3 sequence (DNA): TGTGCCAGCAGCTTTTGGGAGCAGGACTCTGGAAACACCATATATTTT. Its protein is CASSFWEQDSGNTIYF. The variable domain in full, completed from reference TRBV11-2 and TRBJ1-3, reads EAGVAQSPRYKIIEKRQSVAFWCNPISGHATLYWYQQILGQGPKLLIQFQNNGVVDDSQLPKDRFSAERLKGVDSTLKIQPAKLEDSAVYLCASSFWEQDSGNTIYFGEGSWLTVV.

The chain is built from TRBV27 and TRBJ2-2; a weak D match, TRBD2 (5 bases). The CDR3 length is 15 residues. V lost 2 bases and J 2 bases, leaving 9 bases between the germline ends. The germline V gene encodes CDR1 MNHEY and CDR2 SMNVEV (reference sequence). CDR3 sequence: CASSLLAVNTGELFF. The CDR3 region has the DNA TGTGCCAGCAGTTTACTAGCTGTTAACACCGGGGAGCTGTTTTTT.

V usage is TRBV11-1 and J usage is TRBJ2-7; TRBD1 matches at 11 bases. V was clipped by 5 bases and J by 7 bases; unmatched bases: 7. The CDR3 consists of 14 residues. The germline V gene has CDR1 SGHAT and CDR2 FQDESV (reference sequence). CDR3 loop: CASSLPGQGGEQYF. In nucleotides, the CDR3 is TGTGCCAGCAGCCTCCCGGGACAGGGGGGTGAGCAGTACTTC. Using reference TRBV11-1 and TRBJ2-7 for the parts outside the CDR3, the full variable domain is EAEVAQSPRYKITEKSQAVAFWCDPISGHATLYWYRQILGQGPELLVQFQDESVVDDSQLPKDRFSAERLKGVDSTLKIQPAELGDSAMYLCASSLPGQGGEQYFGPGTRLTVT.